This TCR beta chain derives from a study of OX40 agonist ivuxolimab in advanced cancers. Overall study context: Males comprised 75% to 90% of the group, whose mean age was approximately 62 years (range roughly 23 to 80). Patients achieving partial responses numbered three: one hepatocellular carcinoma case and two cutaneous melanoma cases. Regarding the study as a whole: Among the lowest peripheral clonal expansion occurred in 0.1-3.0 mg/kg partial responders.

Clones were read by immunoSEQ multiplex PCR, and TCRdb kept only the in-frame ones, dropping some. This table holds about 38,000 clones, 80% to 90% found once. Regarding this clone: Its matching antigen is unknown.

The CDR3 loop spans 15 amino acids. This TCR derives from an adult with an advanced solid tumor such as melanoma, head and neck, liver or kidney cancer. The rearrangement links TRBV21-1 to TRBJ2-3. TRBV21-1 counts as a pseudogene. The sample in question was CD4+ or CD8+ T cells sorted from blood, obtained in a trial of the OX40 agonist ivuxolimab. CDR3 loop: CASSKRGEEADTQYF. In DNA, the CDR3 is TGTGCCAGCAGCAAAAGGGGAGAGGAGGCAGATACGCAGTATTTT.